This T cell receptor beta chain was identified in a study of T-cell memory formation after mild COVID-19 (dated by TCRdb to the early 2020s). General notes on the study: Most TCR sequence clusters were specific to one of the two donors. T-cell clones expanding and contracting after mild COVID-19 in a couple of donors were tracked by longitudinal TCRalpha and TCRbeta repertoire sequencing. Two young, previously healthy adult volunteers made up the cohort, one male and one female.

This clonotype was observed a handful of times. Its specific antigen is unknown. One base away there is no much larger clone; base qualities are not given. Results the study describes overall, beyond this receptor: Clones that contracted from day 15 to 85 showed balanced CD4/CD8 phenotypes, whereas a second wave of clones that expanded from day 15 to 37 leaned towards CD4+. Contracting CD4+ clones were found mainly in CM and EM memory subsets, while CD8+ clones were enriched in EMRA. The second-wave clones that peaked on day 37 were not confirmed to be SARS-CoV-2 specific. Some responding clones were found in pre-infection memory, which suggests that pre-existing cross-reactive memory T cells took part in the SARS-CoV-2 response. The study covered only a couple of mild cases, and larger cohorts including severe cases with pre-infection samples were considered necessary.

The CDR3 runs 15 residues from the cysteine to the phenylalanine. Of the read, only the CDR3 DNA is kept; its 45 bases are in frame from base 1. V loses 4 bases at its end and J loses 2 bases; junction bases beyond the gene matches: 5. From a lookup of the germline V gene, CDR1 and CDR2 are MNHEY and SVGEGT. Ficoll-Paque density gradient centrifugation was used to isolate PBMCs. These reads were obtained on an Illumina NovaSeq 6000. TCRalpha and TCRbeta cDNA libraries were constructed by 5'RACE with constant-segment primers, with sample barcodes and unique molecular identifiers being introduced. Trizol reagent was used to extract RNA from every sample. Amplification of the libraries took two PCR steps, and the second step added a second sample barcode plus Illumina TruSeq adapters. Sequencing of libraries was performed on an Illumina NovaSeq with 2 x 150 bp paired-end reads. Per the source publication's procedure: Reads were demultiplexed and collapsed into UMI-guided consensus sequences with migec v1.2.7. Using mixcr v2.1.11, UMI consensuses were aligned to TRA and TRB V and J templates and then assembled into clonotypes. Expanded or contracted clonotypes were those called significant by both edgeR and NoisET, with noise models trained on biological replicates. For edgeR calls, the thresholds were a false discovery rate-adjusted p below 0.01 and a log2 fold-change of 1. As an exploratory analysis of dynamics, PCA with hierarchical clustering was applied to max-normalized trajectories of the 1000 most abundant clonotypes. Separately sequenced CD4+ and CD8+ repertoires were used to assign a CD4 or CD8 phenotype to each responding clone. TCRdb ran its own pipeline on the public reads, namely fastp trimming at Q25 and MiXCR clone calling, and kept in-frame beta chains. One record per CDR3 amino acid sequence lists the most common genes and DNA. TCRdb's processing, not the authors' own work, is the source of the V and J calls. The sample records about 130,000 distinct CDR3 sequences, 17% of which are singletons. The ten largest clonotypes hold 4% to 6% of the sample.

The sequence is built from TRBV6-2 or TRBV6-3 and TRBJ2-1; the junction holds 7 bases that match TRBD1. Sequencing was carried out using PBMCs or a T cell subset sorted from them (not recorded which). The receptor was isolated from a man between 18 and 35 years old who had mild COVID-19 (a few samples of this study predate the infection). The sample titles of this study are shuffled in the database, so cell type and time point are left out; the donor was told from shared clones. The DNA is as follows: TGTGCCAGCAGTTCCCGGGACAGAACCTACAATGAGCAGTTCTTC. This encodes CASSSRDRTYNEQFF.